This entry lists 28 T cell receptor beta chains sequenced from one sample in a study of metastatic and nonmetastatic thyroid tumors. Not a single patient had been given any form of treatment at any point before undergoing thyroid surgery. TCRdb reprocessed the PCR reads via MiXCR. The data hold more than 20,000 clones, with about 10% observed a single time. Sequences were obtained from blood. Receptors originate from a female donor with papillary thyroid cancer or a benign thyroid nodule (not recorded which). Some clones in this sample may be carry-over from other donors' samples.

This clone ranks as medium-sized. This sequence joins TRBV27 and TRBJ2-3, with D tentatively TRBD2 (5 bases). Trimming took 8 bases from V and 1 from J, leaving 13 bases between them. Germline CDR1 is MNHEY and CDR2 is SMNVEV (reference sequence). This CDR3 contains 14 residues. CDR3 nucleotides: TGTGCCAGCGAAAAGAGGGAAGGCACAGATACGCAGTATTTT. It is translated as CASEKREGTDTQYF.

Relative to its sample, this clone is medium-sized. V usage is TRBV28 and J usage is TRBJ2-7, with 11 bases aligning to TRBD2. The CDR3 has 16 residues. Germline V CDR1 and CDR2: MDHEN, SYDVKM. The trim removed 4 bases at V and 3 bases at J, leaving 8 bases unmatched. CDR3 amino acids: CASSSRIAGGIYEQYF. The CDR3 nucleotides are TGTGCCAGCAGTTCTCGGATAGCGGGAGGGATCTACGAGCAGTACTTC.

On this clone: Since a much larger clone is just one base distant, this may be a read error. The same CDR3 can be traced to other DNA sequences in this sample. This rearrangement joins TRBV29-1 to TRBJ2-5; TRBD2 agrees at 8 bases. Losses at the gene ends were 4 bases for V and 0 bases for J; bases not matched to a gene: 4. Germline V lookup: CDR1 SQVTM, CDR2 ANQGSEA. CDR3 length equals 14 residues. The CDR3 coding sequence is TGCAGCGTTGGGATAGCGGGGAACCAAGAGACCCAGTACTTC. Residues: CSVGIAGNQETQYF.

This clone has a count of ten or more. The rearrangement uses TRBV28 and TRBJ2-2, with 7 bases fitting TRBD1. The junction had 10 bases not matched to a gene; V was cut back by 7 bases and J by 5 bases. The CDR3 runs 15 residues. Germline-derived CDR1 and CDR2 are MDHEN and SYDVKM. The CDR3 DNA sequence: TGTGCCAGCATCCCGACAGGGCCCCTGACCGGGGAGCTGTTTTTT. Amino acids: CASIPTGPLTGELFF. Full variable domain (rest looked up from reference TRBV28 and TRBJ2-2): DVKVTQSSRYLVKRTGEKVFLECVQDMDHENMFWYRQDPGLGLRLIYFSYDVKMKEKGDIPEGYSVSREKKERFSLILESASTNQTSMYLCASIPTGPLTGELFFGEGSRLTVL.

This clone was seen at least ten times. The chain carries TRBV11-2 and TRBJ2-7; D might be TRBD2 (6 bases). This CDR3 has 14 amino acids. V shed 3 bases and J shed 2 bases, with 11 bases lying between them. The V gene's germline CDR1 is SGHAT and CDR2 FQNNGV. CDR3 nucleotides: TGTGCCAGCAGCTTGGGGGGTAGGACCTACGAGCAGTACTTC. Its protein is CASSLGGRTYEQYF. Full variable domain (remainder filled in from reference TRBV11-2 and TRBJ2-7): EAGVAQSPRYKIIEKRQSVAFWCNPISGHATLYWYQQILGQGPKLLIQFQNNGVVDDSQLPKDRFSAERLKGVDSTLKIQPAKLEDSAVYLCASSLGGRTYEQYFGPGTRLTVT.

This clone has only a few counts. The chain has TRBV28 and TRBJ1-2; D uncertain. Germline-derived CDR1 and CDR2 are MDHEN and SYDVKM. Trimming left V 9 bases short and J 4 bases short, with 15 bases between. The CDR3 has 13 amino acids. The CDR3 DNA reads TGTGCCAGTAGTCAAGGGAAAGCCTATGGCTACACCTTC. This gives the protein CASSQGKAYGYTF.

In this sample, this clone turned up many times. The CDR3 region is CASTQTSGRVADTQYF. The CDR3 coding sequence is TGTGCCAGCACCCAGACTAGCGGGAGGGTTGCAGATACGCAGTATTTT. The rearrangement uses TRBV25-1 and TRBJ2-3; TRBD2 matches 14 bases. Germline lookup yields CDR1 MGHDK and CDR2 SYGVNS. This CDR3 region has 16 residues. With V trimmed by 7 bases and J by 4 bases, 7 bases remained unmatched.

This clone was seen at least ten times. The CDR3 is CASSDLAGGPHEQFF. CDR3 bases: TGCGCCAGCAGCGATCTAGCGGGAGGGCCCCATGAGCAGTTCTTC. This sequence joins TRBV10-2 and TRBJ2-1; 12 bases line up with TRBD2. CDR1 is WSHSY, CDR2 SAAADI, per germline. Unmatched junction bases numbered 8, after V lost 6 bases and J lost 8 bases. The CDR3 is made up of 15 amino acids.

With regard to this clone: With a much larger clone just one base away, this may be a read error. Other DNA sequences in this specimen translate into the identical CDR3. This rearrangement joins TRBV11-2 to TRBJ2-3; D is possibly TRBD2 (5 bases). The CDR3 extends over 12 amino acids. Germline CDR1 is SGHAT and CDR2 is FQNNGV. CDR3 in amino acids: CASSLGEDTQYF. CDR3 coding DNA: TGTGCCAGCAGTCTCGGGGAAGATACTCAGTATTTT. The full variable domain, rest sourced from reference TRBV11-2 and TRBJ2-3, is EAGVAQSPRYKIIEKRQSVAFWCNPISGHATLYWYQQILGQGPKLLIQFQNNGVVDDSQLPKDRFSAERLKGVDSTLKIQPAKLEDSAVYLCASSLGEDTQYFGPGTRLTVL.

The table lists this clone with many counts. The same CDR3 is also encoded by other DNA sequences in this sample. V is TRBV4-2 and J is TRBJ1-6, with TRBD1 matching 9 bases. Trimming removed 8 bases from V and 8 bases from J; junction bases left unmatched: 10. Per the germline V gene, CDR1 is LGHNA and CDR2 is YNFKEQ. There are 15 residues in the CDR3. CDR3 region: CASGKPGQGYSPLHF. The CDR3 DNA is TGTGCCAGCGGCAAACCGGGACAGGGATATTCACCCCTCCACTTT.

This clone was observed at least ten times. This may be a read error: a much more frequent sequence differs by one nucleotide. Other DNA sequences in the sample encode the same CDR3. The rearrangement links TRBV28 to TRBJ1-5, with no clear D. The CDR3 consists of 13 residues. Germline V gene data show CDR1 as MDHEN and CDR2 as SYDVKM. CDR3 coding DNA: TGTGCCAGCAGTTCCCCCCAAAGGCAGCCCCAGCACTTT. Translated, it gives CASSSPQRQPQHF. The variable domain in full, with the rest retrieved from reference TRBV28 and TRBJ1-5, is DVKVTQSSRYLVKRTGEKVFLECVQDMDHENMFWYRQDPGLGLRLIYFSYDVKMKEKGDIPEGYSVSREKKERFSLILESASTNQTSMYLCASSSPQRQPQHFGDGTRLSIL.

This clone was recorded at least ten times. The CDR3 DNA reads TGTGCCAGCAGCTTGTTAGCGGGAGATTACGAGCAGTACTTC. This codes for CASSLLAGDYEQYF. The chain combines TRBV5-6 with TRBJ2-7, with 9 positions matching TRBD2. The CDR3 consists of 14 residues. The junction had 3 bases not matched to a gene; V was cut back by 1 base and J by 4 bases. From germline, CDR1 is SGHDT and CDR2 YYEEEE.

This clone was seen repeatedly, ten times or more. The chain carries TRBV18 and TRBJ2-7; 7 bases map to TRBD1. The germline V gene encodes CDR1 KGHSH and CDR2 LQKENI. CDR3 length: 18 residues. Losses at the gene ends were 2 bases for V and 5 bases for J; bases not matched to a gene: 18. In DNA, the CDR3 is TGTGCCAGCTCACCAGTTTTAGGGGGCCCGGTAGACCCACACGAGCAGTACTTC. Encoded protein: CASSPVLGGPVDPHEQYF.

For the CDR3, the DNA is TGTGCCAGCAGTTTACAGGGGATTCCCTACGAGCAGTACTTC. Its protein product is CASSLQGIPYEQYF. The chain uses TRBV27 and TRBJ2-7; perhaps TRBD1 as D (6 bases). This CDR3 has 14 residues. From germline, CDR1 is MNHEY and CDR2 SMNVEV (reference sequence). The V end was cut by 2 bases, the J end by 2 bases, with 10 bases between.

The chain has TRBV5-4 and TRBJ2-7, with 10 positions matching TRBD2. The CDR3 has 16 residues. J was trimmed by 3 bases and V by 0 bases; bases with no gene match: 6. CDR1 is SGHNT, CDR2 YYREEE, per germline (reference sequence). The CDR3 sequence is CASSLETSGLYYEQYF. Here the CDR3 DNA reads TGTGCCAGCAGCTTGGAGACTAGCGGGCTATACTACGAGCAGTACTTC.

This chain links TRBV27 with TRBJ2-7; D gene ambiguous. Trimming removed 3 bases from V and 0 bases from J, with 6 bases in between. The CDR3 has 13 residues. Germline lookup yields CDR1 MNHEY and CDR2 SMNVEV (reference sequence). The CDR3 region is CASSFTVSYEQYF. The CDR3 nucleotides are TGTGCCAGCAGTTTCACAGTCTCCTACGAGCAGTACTTC.

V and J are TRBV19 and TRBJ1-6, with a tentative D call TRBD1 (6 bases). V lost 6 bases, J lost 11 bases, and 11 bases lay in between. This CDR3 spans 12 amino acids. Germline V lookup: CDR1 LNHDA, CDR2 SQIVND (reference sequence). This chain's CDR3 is CASRTGSTPLHF. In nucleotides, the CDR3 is TGTGCCAGTAGAACAGGGTCCACACCCCTCCACTTT.

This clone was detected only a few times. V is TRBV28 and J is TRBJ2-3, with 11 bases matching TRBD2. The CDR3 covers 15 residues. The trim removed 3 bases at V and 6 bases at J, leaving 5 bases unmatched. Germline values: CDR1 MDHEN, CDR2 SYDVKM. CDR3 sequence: CASSLGSGGADTQYF. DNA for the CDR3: TGTGCCAGCAGTTTGGGTAGCGGGGGGGCGGATACGCAGTATTTT.

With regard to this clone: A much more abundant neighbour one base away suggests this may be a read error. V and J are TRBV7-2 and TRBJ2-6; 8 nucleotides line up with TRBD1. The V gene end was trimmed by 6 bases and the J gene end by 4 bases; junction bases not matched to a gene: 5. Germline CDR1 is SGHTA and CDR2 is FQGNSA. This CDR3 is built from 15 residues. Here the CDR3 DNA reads TGTGCCAGCAGAGACAGGGGAGAGGGGGCCAACGTCCTGACTTTC. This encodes CASRDRGEGANVLTF.

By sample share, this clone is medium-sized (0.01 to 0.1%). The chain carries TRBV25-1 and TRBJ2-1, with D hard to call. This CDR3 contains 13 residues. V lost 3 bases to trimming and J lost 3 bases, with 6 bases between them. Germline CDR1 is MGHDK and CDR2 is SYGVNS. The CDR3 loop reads CASSDLDYNEQFF. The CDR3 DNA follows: TGTGCCAGCAGTGATCTGGACTACAATGAGCAGTTCTTC.

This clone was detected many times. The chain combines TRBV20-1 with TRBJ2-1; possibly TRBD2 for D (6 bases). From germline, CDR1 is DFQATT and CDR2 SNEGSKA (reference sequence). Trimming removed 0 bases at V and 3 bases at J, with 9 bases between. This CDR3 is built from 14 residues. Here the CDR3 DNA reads TGCAGTGCTAGAGAGGCCGGGAGCTACAATGAGCAGTTCTTC. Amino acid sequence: CSAREAGSYNEQFF.

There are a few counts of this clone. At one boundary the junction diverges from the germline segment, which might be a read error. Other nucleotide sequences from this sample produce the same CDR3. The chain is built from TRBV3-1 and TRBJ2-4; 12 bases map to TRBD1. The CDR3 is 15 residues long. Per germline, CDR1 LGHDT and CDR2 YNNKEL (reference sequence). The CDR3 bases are TGTGCCAGCAGCCGGGGACAGGGGGCAACGAACATTCAATACTTC. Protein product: CASSRGQGATNIQYF.

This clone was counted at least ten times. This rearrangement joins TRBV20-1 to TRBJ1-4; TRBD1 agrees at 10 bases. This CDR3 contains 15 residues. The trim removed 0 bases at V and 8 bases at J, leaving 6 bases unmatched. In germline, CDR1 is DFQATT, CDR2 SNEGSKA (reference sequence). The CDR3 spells CSARDGGTGDEKLFF. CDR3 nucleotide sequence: TGCAGTGCTAGAGATGGAGGGACAGGGGACGAAAAACTGTTTTTT.

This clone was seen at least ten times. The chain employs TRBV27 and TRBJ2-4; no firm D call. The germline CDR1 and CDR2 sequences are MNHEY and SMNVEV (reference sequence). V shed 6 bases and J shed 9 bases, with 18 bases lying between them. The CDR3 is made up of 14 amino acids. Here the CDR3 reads CASRSEEEIRIQYF. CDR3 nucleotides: TGTGCCAGCAGGAGCGAAGAAGAGATCCGCATTCAGTACTTC.

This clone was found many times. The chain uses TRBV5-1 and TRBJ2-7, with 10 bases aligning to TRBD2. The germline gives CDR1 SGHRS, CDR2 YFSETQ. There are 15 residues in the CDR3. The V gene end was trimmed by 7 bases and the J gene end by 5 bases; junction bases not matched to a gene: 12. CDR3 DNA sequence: TGCGCCAGCGCACCCGGGACTAGCGTTATTGACGAGCAGTACTTC. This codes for CASAPGTSVIDEQYF.

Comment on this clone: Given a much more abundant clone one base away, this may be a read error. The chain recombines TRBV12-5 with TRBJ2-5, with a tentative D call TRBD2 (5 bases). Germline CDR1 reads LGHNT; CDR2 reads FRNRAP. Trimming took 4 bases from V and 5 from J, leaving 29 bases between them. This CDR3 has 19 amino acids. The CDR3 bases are TGTGCTAGTGGTTCGGTGGTTGGGCAATCAGCGGTCTTGGGGGAGACCCAGTACTTC. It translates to CASGSVVGQSAVLGETQYF.

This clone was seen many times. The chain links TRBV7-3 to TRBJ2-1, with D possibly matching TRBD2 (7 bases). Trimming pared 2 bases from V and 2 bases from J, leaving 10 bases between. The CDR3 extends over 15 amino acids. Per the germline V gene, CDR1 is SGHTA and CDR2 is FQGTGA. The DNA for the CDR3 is TGTGCCAGCAGCTTAGGGGGGGGCCCCTACAATGAGCAGTTCTTC. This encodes CASSLGGGPYNEQFF. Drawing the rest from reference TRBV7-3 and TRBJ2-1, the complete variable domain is GAGVSQTPSNKVTEKGKYVELRCDPISGHTALYWYRQSLGQGPEFLIYFQGTGAADDSGLPNDRFFAVRPEGSVSTLKIQRTERGDSAVYLCASSLGGGPYNEQFFGPGTRLTVL.

The CDR3 region has the DNA TGTGCCAGCAGTTTCTTCCCGACAGGTTCTGGAAACACCATATATTTT. Amino acids: CASSFFPTGSGNTIYF. This sequence joins TRBV28 and TRBJ1-3; perhaps TRBD1 as D (6 bases). V shed 3 bases and J shed 1 base, with 13 bases lying between them. The germline CDR1 and CDR2 sequences are MDHEN and SYDVKM. There are 16 residues in the CDR3.